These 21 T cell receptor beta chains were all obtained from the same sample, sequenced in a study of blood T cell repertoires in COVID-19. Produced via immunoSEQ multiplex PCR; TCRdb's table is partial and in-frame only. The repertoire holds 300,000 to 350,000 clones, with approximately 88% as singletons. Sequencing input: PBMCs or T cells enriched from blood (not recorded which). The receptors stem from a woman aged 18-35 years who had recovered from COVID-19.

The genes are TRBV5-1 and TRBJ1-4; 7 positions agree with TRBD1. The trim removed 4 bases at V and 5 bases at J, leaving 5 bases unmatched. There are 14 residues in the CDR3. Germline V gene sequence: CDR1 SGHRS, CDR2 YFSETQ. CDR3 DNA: TGCGCCAGCAGCACCGGACAGGCCAATGAAAAACTGTTTTTT. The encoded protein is CASSTGQANEKLFF.

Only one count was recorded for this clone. CDR3 sequence reads: CASSSQGGTNTGELFF. The CDR3, as DNA: TGTGCCAGCAGCTCGCAGGGGGGTACGAACACCGGGGAGCTGTTTTTT. The chain employs TRBV7-3 and TRBJ2-2; D is perhaps TRBD1 (7 bases). The CDR3 is made up of 16 amino acids. V shed 4 bases and J shed 0 bases, with 12 bases lying between them. Germline V gene data show CDR1 as SGHTA and CDR2 as FQGTGA.

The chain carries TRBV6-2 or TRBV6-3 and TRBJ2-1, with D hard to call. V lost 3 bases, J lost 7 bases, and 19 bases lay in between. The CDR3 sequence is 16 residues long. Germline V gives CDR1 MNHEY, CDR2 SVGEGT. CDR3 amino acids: CASSYARLAWLNEQFF. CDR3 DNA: TGTGCCAGCAGTTATGCAAGACTCGCATGGTTGAATGAGCAGTTCTTC.

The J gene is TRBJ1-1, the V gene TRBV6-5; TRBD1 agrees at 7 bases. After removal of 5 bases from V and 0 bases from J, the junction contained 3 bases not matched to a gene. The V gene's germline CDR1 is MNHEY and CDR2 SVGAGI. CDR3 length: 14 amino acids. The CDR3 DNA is TGTGCCAGCAGTCCCGGGACAGTGAACACTGAAGCTTTCTTT. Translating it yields CASSPGTVNTEAFF.

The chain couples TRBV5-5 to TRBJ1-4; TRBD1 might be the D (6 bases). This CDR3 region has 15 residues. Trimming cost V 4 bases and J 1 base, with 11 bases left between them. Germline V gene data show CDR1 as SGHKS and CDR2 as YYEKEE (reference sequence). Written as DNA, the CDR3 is TGTGCCAGCAGCCAAAGGACAGTAACTAATGAAAAACTGTTTTTT. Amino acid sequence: CASSQRTVTNEKLFF.

The CDR3: CASSAGGENTGELFF. CDR3 coding DNA: TGTGCCAGCAGCGCCGGGGGGGAGAACACCGGGGAGCTGTTTTTT. The chain joins TRBV28 to TRBJ2-2; 8 bases align to TRBD2. Germline V gene data show CDR1 as MDHEN and CDR2 as SYDVKM. This CDR3 contains 15 residues. With V trimmed by 6 bases and J by 1 base, 4 bases remained unmatched.

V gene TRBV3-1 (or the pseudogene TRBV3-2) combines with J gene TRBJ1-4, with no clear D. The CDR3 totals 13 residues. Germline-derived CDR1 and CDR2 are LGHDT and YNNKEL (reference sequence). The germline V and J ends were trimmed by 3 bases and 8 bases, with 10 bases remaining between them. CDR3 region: CASSHYTGEKLFF. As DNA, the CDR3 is TGTGCCAGCAGCCACTACACGGGAGAAAAACTGTTTTTT.

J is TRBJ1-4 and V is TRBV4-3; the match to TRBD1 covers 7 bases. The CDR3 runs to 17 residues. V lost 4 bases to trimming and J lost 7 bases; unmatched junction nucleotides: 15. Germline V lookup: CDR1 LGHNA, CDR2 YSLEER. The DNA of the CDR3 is TGCGCCAGCAGCCTATCCTCAGTGAGACAGGGTGGTGAAAAACTGTTTTTT. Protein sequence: CASSLSSVRQGGEKLFF.

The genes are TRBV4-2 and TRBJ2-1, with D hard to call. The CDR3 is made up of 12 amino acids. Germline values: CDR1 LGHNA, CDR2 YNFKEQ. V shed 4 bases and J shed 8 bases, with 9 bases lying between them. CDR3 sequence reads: CASSPSLHEQFF. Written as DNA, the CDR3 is TGTGCCAGCAGCCCTTCTCTCCATGAGCAGTTCTTC.

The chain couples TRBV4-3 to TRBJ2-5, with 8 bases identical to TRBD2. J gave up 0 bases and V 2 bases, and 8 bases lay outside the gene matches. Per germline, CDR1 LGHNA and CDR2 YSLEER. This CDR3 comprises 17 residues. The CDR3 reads CASSQSGGGSYQETQYF. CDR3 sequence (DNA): TGCGCCAGCAGCCAATCAGGCGGGGGGTCGTACCAAGAGACCCAGTACTTC.

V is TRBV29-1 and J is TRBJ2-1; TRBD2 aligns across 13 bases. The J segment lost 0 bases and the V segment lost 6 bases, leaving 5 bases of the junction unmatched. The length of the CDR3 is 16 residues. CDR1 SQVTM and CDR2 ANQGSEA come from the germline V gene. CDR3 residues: CSVQGTSGDSYNEQFF. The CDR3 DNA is TGCAGCGTCCAAGGGACTAGCGGGGACTCCTACAATGAGCAGTTCTTC.

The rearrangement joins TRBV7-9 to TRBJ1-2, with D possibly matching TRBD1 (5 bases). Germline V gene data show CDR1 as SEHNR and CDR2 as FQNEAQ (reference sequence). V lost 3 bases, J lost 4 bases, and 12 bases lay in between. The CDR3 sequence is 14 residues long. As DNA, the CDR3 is TGTGCCAGCAGCTTTGGAGGGGACTTCTATGGCTACACCTTC. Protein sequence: CASSFGGDFYGYTF.

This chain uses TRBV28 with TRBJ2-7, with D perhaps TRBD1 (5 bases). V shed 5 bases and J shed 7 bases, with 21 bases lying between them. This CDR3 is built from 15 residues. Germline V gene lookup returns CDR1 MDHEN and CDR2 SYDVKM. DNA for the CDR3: TGTGCCAGCAGTACCCCGCAGGGTGGCTTCGTGGAGCAGTACTTC. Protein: CASSTPQGGFVEQYF.

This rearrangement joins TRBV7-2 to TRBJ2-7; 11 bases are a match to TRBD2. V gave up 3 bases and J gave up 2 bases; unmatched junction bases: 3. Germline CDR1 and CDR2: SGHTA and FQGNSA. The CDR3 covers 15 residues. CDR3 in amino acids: CASSFMTSGAYEQYF. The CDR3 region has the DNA TGTGCCAGCAGCTTTATGACTAGCGGGGCCTACGAGCAGTACTTC.

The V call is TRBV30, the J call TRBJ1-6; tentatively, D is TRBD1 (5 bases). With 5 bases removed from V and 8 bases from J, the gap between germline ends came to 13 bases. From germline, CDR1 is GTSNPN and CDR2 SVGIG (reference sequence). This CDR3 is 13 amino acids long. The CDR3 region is CAWGDAGDSPLHF. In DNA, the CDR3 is TGTGCCTGGGGGGACGCCGGGGATTCACCCCTCCACTTT. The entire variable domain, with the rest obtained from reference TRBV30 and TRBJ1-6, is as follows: SQTIHQWPATLVQPVGSPLSLECTVEGTSNPNLYWYRQAAGRGLQLLFYSVGIGQISSEVPQNLSASRPQDRQFILSSKKLLLSDSGFYLCAWGDAGDSPLHFGNGTRLTVT.

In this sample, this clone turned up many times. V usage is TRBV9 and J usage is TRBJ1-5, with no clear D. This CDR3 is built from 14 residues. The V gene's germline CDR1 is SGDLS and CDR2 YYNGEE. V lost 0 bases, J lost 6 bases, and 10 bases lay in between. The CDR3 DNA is TGTGCCAGCAGCGTAGCTTATCGGGGTCAGCCCCAGCATTTT. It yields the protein CASSVAYRGQPQHF.

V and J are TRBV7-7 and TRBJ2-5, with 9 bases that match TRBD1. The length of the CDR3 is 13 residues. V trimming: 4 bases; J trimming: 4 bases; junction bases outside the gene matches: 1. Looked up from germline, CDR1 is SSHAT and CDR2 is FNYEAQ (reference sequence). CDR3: CASSSQGAETQYF. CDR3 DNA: TGTGCCAGCAGCTCACAGGGGGCAGAGACCCAGTACTTC.

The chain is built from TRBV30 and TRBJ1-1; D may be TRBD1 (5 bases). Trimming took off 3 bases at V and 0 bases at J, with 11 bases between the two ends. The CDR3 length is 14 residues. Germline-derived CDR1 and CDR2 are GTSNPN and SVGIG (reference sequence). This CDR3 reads CAWRVGPVNTEAFF. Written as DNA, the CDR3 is TGTGCCTGGAGAGTGGGGCCAGTGAACACTGAAGCTTTCTTT.

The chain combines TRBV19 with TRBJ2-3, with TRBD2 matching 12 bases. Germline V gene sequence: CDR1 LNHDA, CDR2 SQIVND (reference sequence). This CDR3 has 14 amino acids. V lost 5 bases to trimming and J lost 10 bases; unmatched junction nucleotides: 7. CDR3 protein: CASSFRTSGNPQYF. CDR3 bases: TGTGCCAGTAGTTTCCGGACTAGCGGGAATCCGCAGTATTTT.

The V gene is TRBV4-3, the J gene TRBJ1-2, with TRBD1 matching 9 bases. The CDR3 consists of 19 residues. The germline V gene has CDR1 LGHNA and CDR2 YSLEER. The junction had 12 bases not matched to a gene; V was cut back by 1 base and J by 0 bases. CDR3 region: CASSQAAGQGTHPNYGYTF. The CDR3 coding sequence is TGCGCCAGCAGCCAAGCGGCGGGACAGGGAACCCACCCTAACTATGGCTACACCTTC.

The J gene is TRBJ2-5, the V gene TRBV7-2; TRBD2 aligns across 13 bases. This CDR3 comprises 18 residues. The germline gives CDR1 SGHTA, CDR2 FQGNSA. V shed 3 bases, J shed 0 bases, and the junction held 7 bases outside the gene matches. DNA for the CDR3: TGTGCCAGCAGCTTGGCGACTAGCGGGGGGCAGTACCAAGAGACCCAGTACTTC. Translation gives CASSLATSGGQYQETQYF.